These 32 T cell receptor beta chains came from one sample sequenced in a study of identifying expanded T cells in peripheral blood (dated by TCRdb to the late 2010s). The method behind the library was the immunoSEQ multiplex PCR assay. What TCRdb holds here is the immuneACCESS table cut down to in-frame rearrangements. Part of the clones is not present; checked against another copy, under half of the missing clones reflect an unresolved V gene, and the others are unexplained. This sample lists 90,000 to 110,000 clones; about 85% were detected once. Around 8.3% of the sample belongs to the ten largest clones. Sequenced sample: blood. Every receptor here comes from a person aged 18 to 75 in good health.

The V call is TRBV11-2, the J call TRBJ1-3; a weak D match, TRBD1 (6 bases). Trimming left V 2 bases short and J 3 bases short, with 11 bases between. Germline loops: CDR1 SGHAT, CDR2 FQNNGV. The length of the CDR3 is 15 residues. CDR3 sequence reads: CASSLQGYGGNTIYF. Written as DNA, the CDR3 is TGTGCCAGCAGCTTACAGGGGTATGGTGGAAACACCATATATTTT.

This clone was detected only once. V is TRBV19 and J is TRBJ1-1, with a possible D match to TRBD1 (6 bases). The ends were cut back, 6 bases at V and 4 bases at J, with 12 bases in the middle. CDR1 LNHDA and CDR2 SQIVND come from the germline V gene (reference sequence). CDR3 size: 13 residues. The CDR3 spells CASSPEGGTEAFF. CDR3 nucleotide sequence: TGTGCCAGTAGCCCTGAGGGGGGCACTGAAGCTTTCTTT.

The chain employs TRBV4-2 and TRBJ1-2, with D maybe TRBD1 (6 bases). In germline, CDR1 is LGHNA, CDR2 YNFKEQ. The CDR3 spans 13 residues. The germline V and J ends were trimmed by 3 bases and 5 bases, with 10 bases remaining between them. The CDR3 region is CASSQLDRYGYTF. In DNA, the CDR3 is TGTGCCAGCAGCCAGCTTGACAGGTATGGCTACACCTTC.

This rearrangement joins TRBV27 to TRBJ1-5, with D tentatively TRBD1 (6 bases). The CDR3 has 15 residues. Germline loops: CDR1 MNHEY, CDR2 SMNVEV (reference sequence). Trimming removed 1 base at V and 7 bases at J, with 14 bases between. CDR3 amino acids: CASSLFGGPGQPQHF. The CDR3 nucleotides are TGTGCCAGCAGTTTATTCGGGGGCCCCGGCCAGCCCCAGCATTTT.

The chain joins TRBV30 to TRBJ1-1; unclear D gene. Trimming left V 5 bases short and J 5 bases short, with 15 bases between. The CDR3 spans 13 residues. Germline CDR1 GTSNPN, CDR2 SVGIG (reference sequence). CDR3 bases: TGTGCCTGGCTTAGTTTCGAGGGAACTGAAGCTTTCTTT. This sequence encodes CAWLSFEGTEAFF.

V usage is TRBV29-1 and J usage is TRBJ1-3, with 7 bases fitting TRBD1. V lost 4 bases and J lost 3; bases outside the gene matches: 6. The CDR3 has 14 residues. CDR1 is SQVTM and CDR2 is ANQGSEA in the germline V gene. This chain's CDR3 is CSVATGASGNTIYF. The DNA of the CDR3 is TGCAGCGTTGCCACAGGGGCCAGTGGAAACACCATATATTTT.

The V and J genes are TRBV5-1 and TRBJ1-1; D is perhaps TRBD1 (6 bases). Germline CDR1 reads SGHRS; CDR2 reads YFSETQ. CDR3 size: 16 residues. V lost 0 bases to trimming and J lost 0 bases, with 12 bases between them. This CDR3 reads CASSLVRGSVNTEAFF. CDR3 sequence (DNA): TGCGCCAGCAGCTTGGTGAGGGGGAGTGTGAACACTGAAGCTTTCTTT.

V and J are TRBV6-5 and TRBJ2-1; D is ambiguous. Per germline, CDR1 MNHEY and CDR2 SVGAGI. Deletions cut 6 bases from V and 9 bases from J, with 12 bases between. The CDR3 sequence is 12 residues long. CDR3 coding DNA: TGTGCCAGCAGGCTAGATATTGGTGAGCAGTTCTTC. Translation gives CASRLDIGEQFF.

The rearrangement joins TRBV19 to TRBJ2-3, with no clear D. Germline lookup yields CDR1 LNHDA and CDR2 SQIVND (reference sequence). The CDR3 loop spans 12 amino acids. Trimming took off 10 bases at V and 6 bases at J, with 14 bases between the two ends. The CDR3 DNA reads as TGTGCCACCTCCTTCCTTCAGGATACGCAGTATTTT. Encoded protein: CATSFLQDTQYF. Supplemented by reference TRBV19 and TRBJ2-3, the full variable domain reads DGGITQSPKYLFRKEGQNVTLSCEQNLNHDAMYWYRQDPGQGLRLIYYSQIVNDFQKGDIAEGYSVSREKKESFPLTVTSAQKNPTAFYLCATSFLQDTQYFGPGTRLTVL.

V is TRBV5-1 and J is TRBJ2-7; 7 nucleotides line up with TRBD1. The CDR3 totals 17 residues. Trimming cost V 0 bases and J 2 bases; bases outside gene matches: 11. Germline CDR1 is SGHRS and CDR2 is YFSETQ. CDR3 sequence reads: CASSLAPGQQPTYEQYF. The DNA of the CDR3 is TGCGCCAGCAGCTTGGCCCCGGGACAGCAACCTACCTACGAGCAGTACTTC.

About this clone itself: Other DNA sequences from this sample encode an identical CDR3 as well. The chain joins TRBV18 to TRBJ1-5; D possibly corresponds to TRBD1 (5 bases). The CDR3 loop spans 15 amino acids. The V gene lost 3 bases and the J gene lost 4 bases, with 13 bases spanning the gap. The germline CDR1 and CDR2 sequences are KGHSH and LQKENI. The CDR3 loop reads CASSPTGGGNQPQHF. CDR3 DNA sequence: TGTGCCAGCTCACCTACCGGGGGGGGTAATCAGCCCCAGCATTTT.

The chain uses TRBV6-1 and TRBJ2-1, with TRBD2 matching over 10 bases. The CDR3 contains 15 residues. V lost 6 bases to trimming and J lost 9 bases; unmatched junction nucleotides: 11. Germline V lookup: CDR1 MNHNS, CDR2 SASEGT. The CDR3 is CASRWTSGTRAEQFF. CDR3 nucleotide sequence: TGTGCCAGCAGGTGGACTAGCGGAACGAGGGCTGAGCAGTTCTTC.

The genes are TRBV7-9 and TRBJ2-5; unclear D gene. V lost 7 bases and J 4 bases, leaving 10 bases between the germline ends. The CDR3 consists of 12 residues. CDR1 and CDR2 from the germline V gene are SEHNR and FQNEAQ (reference sequence). CDR3 sequence reads: CASIQDLETQYF. CDR3 in DNA: TGTGCCAGCATTCAGGACCTAGAGACCCAGTACTTC.

In this sample, this clone turned up a few times. The chain recombines TRBV6-5 with TRBJ2-5, with 7 positions matching TRBD2. CDR1 MNHEY and CDR2 SVGAGI come from the germline V gene. J lost 3 bases, V lost 5 bases, and 3 bases had no gene match. This CDR3 contains 13 residues. Written as DNA, the CDR3 is TGTGCCAGCAGTCCGGGACTAAAAGAGACCCAGTACTTC. Residues: CASSPGLKETQYF.

The chain links TRBV9 to TRBJ2-1; TRBD2 is a possible D gene (6 bases). V was shortened by 1 base and J by 3 bases, with 11 bases between the two germline ends. The CDR3 has 15 amino acids. Looked up from germline, CDR1 is SGDLS and CDR2 is YYNGEE. CDR3 region: CASSVYGGVYNEQFF. In nucleotides, the CDR3 is TGTGCCAGCAGCGTATACGGCGGGGTCTACAATGAGCAGTTCTTC.

The V and J genes are TRBV28 and TRBJ2-1; 8 positions match TRBD2. With 6 bases clipped from V and 2 bases from J, the junction kept 9 bases outside the gene matches. This CDR3 spans 16 amino acids. The V gene's germline CDR1 is MDHEN and CDR2 SYDVKM. The DNA of the CDR3 is TGTGCCAGCAGCCGAACCGGGACTAGAACCTACAATGAGCAGTTCTTC. This sequence encodes CASSRTGTRTYNEQFF.

This chain links TRBV19 with TRBJ2-2; D ambiguous. The V end was cut by 6 bases, the J end by 1 base, with 9 bases between. This CDR3 is 14 amino acids long. Germline V gene data show CDR1 as LNHDA and CDR2 as SQIVND (reference sequence). The CDR3 DNA is TGTGCCAGTAGCCCACACCTGAACACCGGGGAGCTGTTTTTT. This sequence encodes CASSPHLNTGELFF.

This clone was seen only a few times. The chain uses TRBV4-1 and TRBJ2-7, with D hard to call. Per germline, CDR1 MGHRA and CDR2 YSYEKL. Trimming pared 4 bases from V and 3 bases from J, leaving 10 bases between. CDR3 length: 13 residues. CDR3 in DNA: TGCGCCAGCAGCCCTGACGTCCTCTACGAGCAGTACTTC. Its translation is CASSPDVLYEQYF.

This chain links TRBV2 with TRBJ1-1, with TRBD1 matching 9 bases. The ends lost 6 bases at V and 4 bases at J; junction bases unmatched: 0. Looked up from germline, CDR1 is SNHLY and CDR2 is FYNNEI. This CDR3 is built from 12 residues. The CDR3 here is CASRTGGTEAFF. CDR3 DNA sequence: TGTGCCAGCAGGACAGGGGGCACTGAAGCTTTCTTT.

The CDR3 DNA reads TGTGCCAGCAGTGTTGGGGATCAGCCCCAGCATTTT. It yields the protein CASSVGDQPQHF. The chain is built from TRBV6-4 and TRBJ1-5; unclear D gene. The CDR3 is 12 residues long. In germline, CDR1 is MRHNA, CDR2 SNTAGT. Trimming left V 4 bases short and J 5 bases short, with 6 bases between.

The chain links TRBV18 to TRBJ2-1; no definite D call. Trimming took off 2 bases at V and 8 bases at J, with 10 bases between the two ends. CDR3 size: 13 residues. Looked up from germline, CDR1 is KGHSH and CDR2 is LQKENI. This chain's CDR3 is CASSPSLLDEQFF. The CDR3 DNA follows: TGTGCCAGCTCACCAAGTCTCTTGGATGAGCAGTTCTTC.

V and J are TRBV4-1 and TRBJ2-2; 7 bases fit TRBD2. The germline CDR1 and CDR2 sequences are MGHRA and YSYEKL. J was trimmed by 5 bases and V by 0 bases; bases with no gene match: 12. This CDR3 comprises 18 residues. CDR3 in DNA: TGCGCCAGCAGCCAAGATGAGGGAATAGCGGGCCATACCGGGGAGCTGTTTTTT. Translating gives CASSQDEGIAGHTGELFF.

The V call is TRBV19, the J call TRBJ1-1, with D possibly being TRBD1 (6 bases). The CDR3 has 15 amino acids. Between the trimmed V and J ends, which lost 5 bases and 0 bases, there was a span of 13 bases. Germline lookup yields CDR1 LNHDA and CDR2 SQIVND (reference sequence). The CDR3 DNA is TGTGCCAGTAGTTCCGGGGGGCGGATGAACACTGAAGCTTTCTTT. As protein: CASSSGGRMNTEAFF.

The genes are TRBV23-1 and TRBJ1-5, with TRBD1 matching 12 bases. Being an ORF, TRBV23-1 has a function that is uncertain. The CDR3 is 16 amino acids. V lost 7 bases and J lost 7; bases outside the gene matches: 11. This CDR3 is CASTRDRGRRRQPQHF. In DNA, the CDR3 is TGCGCCAGCACCAGGGACAGGGGGCGCAGGAGACAGCCCCAGCATTTT.

In nucleotides, the CDR3 is TGTGCCAGCAGTTTACTAGCGGCCGGGGATACGCAGTATTTT. Encoded protein: CASSLLAAGDTQYF. V and J are TRBV28 and TRBJ2-3; TRBD2 agrees at 7 bases. This CDR3 comprises 14 residues. The V gene's germline CDR1 is MDHEN and CDR2 SYDVKM. The J segment lost 6 bases and the V segment lost 2 bases, leaving 5 bases of the junction unmatched.

V and J are TRBV4-3 and TRBJ1-1, with D possibly matching TRBD1 (6 bases). The CDR3 totals 15 residues. Germline V gene lookup returns CDR1 LGHNA and CDR2 YSLEER. The V end was cut by 6 bases, the J end by 0 bases, with 14 bases between. Here the CDR3 reads CASRDIQGLNTEAFF. The CDR3 DNA reads TGCGCCAGCAGAGATATACAGGGTTTGAACACTGAAGCTTTCTTT.

The rearrangement links TRBV19 to TRBJ2-1; D is perhaps TRBD2 (6 bases). Trimming shortened V by 10 bases and J by 4 bases, and 17 bases separated the two germline ends. Germline V gene sequence: CDR1 LNHDA, CDR2 SQIVND (reference sequence). CDR3 length equals 14 residues. The CDR3 sequence: CATSGERRYNEQFF. In DNA form, the CDR3 reads TGTGCCACCTCGGGAGAGAGACGATACAATGAGCAGTTCTTC.

This sequence joins TRBV2 and TRBJ2-1, with D maybe TRBD1 (5 bases). This CDR3 has 15 residues. Per germline, CDR1 SNHLY and CDR2 FYNNEI. Deletions cut 7 bases from V and 5 bases from J, with 18 bases between. DNA for the CDR3: TGTGCCAGCATTCCTCATACCCGACAGAACAATGAGCAGTTCTTC. Amino acids: CASIPHTRQNNEQFF.

This chain uses TRBV5-1 with TRBJ2-3; TRBD2 agrees at 9 bases. Unmatched junction bases numbered 17, after V lost 4 bases and J lost 2 bases. The length of the CDR3 is 19 residues. The germline gives CDR1 SGHRS, CDR2 YFSETQ. The CDR3 region is CASSRNPRIAGDPTDTQYF. CDR3 sequence (DNA): TGCGCCAGCAGCCGGAATCCCCGAATAGCGGGGGATCCCACAGATACGCAGTATTTT. The full variable domain, rest sourced from reference TRBV5-1 and TRBJ2-3, is KAGVTQTPRYLIKTRGQQVTLSCSPISGHRSVSWYQQTPGQGLQFLFEYFSETQRNKGNFPGRFSGRQFSNSRSEMNVSTLELGDSALYLCASSRNPRIAGDPTDTQYFGPGTRLTVL.

This chain's CDR3 is CASSFPETGGSYEQYF. CDR3 DNA: TGCGCCAGCAGCTTCCCCGAGACAGGCGGGTCCTACGAGCAGTACTTC. The V gene is TRBV5-1, the J gene TRBJ2-7; possibly TRBD1 for D (6 bases). V was trimmed by 2 bases and J by 1 base, leaving 16 bases between them. Germline V gene lookup returns CDR1 SGHRS and CDR2 YFSETQ. The CDR3 spans 16 residues. The full variable domain, with the rest looked up from reference TRBV5-1 and TRBJ2-7, is KAGVTQTPRYLIKTRGQQVTLSCSPISGHRSVSWYQQTPGQGLQFLFEYFSETQRNKGNFPGRFSGRQFSNSRSEMNVSTLELGDSALYLCASSFPETGGSYEQYFGPGTRLTVT.

This chain connects TRBV4-2 to TRBJ1-5; D unresolved. The CDR3 has 16 amino acids. V lost 0 bases to trimming and J lost 0 bases, with 9 bases between them. Germline CDR1 LGHNA, CDR2 YNFKEQ. The CDR3 DNA reads as TGTGCCAGCAGCCAAGATGGCGGGAGTAGCAATCAGCCCCAGCATTTT. Translated, it gives CASSQDGGSSNQPQHF.

The CDR3 spells CASRLGRINEKLFF. The CDR3 DNA follows: TGTGCCAGCAGACTTGGACGGATTAATGAAAAACTGTTTTTT. The chain couples TRBV5-6 to TRBJ1-4; the D is unclear. In germline, CDR1 is SGHDT, CDR2 YYEEEE. The CDR3 length is 14 residues. V gave up 5 bases and J gave up 4 bases, with 12 bases separating them. The full variable domain, its missing parts supplied by reference TRBV5-6 and TRBJ1-4, is DAGVTQSPTHLIKTRGQQVTLRCSPKSGHDTVSWYQQALGQGPQFIFQYYEEEERQRGNFPDRFSGHQFPNYSSELNVNALLLGDSALYLCASRLGRINEKLFFGSGTQLSVL.